This T cell receptor (beta chain) was recovered during a study of T cell responses to AZD1222 COVID-19 vaccine. Germline assignment: CDR1 MNHEY and CDR2 SMNVEV (reference sequence). The CDR3 consists of 12 residues. Trimming stripped 5 bases from V and 2 bases from J, with 4 bases between. Profiling relied on immunoSEQ multiplex PCR, and the TCRdb table lists in-frame clones only, not all of them. This table has 56,000 or so clones, 60% to 80% appearing once. In its sample, this clone was seen a few times. The sample in question was peripheral blood, obtained 28 days after the second AZD1222 dose. V and J are TRBV27 and TRBJ1-3; no clear D gene. The receptor was derived from an adult who received the AZD1222 COVID-19 vaccine. This CDR3 reads CASSHTGNTIYF. The CDR3 coding sequence is TGTGCCAGCAGTCATACTGGAAACACCATATATTTT.